This TCR beta chain emerged from a study of T cell repertoires in cytomegalovirus infection. Background on the study: Recently identified HLA-C-restricted and well-studied HLA-B-restricted CMV epitopes were used. It was the public TCR beta signatures that indicated both CMV infection and matching HLA type.

Each CDR3 protein gets one entry after TCRdb re-called the reads with MiXCR. The sample holds fewer than 30,000 distinct CDR3 sequences, over 15% seen once. To note about this clonotype: Its target is unknown.

General study points: Cumulated frequencies of public TCR beta families served to identify carriers of CMV plus the relevant HLA. Dominant in the ex vivo response were TCR beta clonotypes restricted by HLA-C and specific for CMV.

Per the germline V gene, CDR1 is LGHNA and CDR2 is YNFKEQ. The CDR3 has 12 residues. V lost 4 bases, J lost 0 bases, and 4 bases lay in between. The V gene is TRBV4-2, the J gene TRBJ2-7; D call uncertain. The specimen was CD8+ T cells from cultured PBMCs, collected from culture after CMV antigen stimulation. The origin of this receptor is a human donor in good health (CMV status not recorded). Some clones in this sample may be carry-over from other donors' samples. The CDR3 DNA sequence: TGTGCCAGCAGCCCCAGCTCCTACGAGCAGTACTTC. This sequence encodes CASSPSSYEQYF.